These 25 T cell receptor beta chains were sequenced from one sample in a study of blood T cells in healthy people across ages. The use of a sample-barcoded 5' primer and a J-beta primer mix characterized a second PCR of about 7 to 12 cycles. TCRdb re-called the 5' RACE reads through MiXCR, storing one row per CDR3 protein. Among fewer than 2 million distinct CDR3 sequences, more than 35% were seen once, and the ten largest hold about 21%. Specimen: blood. The receptors originated from a human donor in good health.

Only a few counts were recorded for this clonotype. The V gene is TRBV5-1, the J gene TRBJ1-6, with D maybe TRBD1 (5 bases). CDR1 and CDR2 from the germline V gene are SGHRS and YFSETQ. V lost 0 bases to trimming and J lost 9 bases, with 16 bases between them. The CDR3 has 16 amino acids. The CDR3 DNA sequence: TGCGCCAGCAGCTTGGCCGGGACCCCCGGAGGTTCACCCCTCCACTTT. It is translated as CASSLAGTPGGSPLHF.

CDR3 sequence: CSVVPSTDTQYF. The CDR3 nucleotides are TGCAGCGTTGTCCCTAGCACAGATACGCAGTATTTT. The V call is TRBV29-1, the J call TRBJ2-3; D gene uncertain. CDR3 size: 12 residues. In germline, CDR1 is SQVTM, CDR2 ANQGSEA. V was shortened by 4 bases and J by 0 bases, with 5 bases between the two germline ends.

This clonotype occurred a few times. The J gene is TRBJ2-7, the V gene TRBV20-1, with D perhaps TRBD2 (7 bases). The CDR3 runs 14 residues. Germline CDR1 and CDR2: DFQATT and SNEGSKA (reference sequence). V was shortened by 3 bases and J by 5 bases, with 17 bases between the two germline ends. CDR3 DNA sequence: TGCAGTGCTAGTAGGGGGGGGGAGGGAGACGAGCAGTACTTC. Translation: CSASRGGEGDEQYF.

This chain connects TRBV29-1 to TRBJ2-7; tentative D call: TRBD1 (5 bases). The germline CDR1 and CDR2 sequences are SQVTM and ANQGSEA. The CDR3 length is 13 residues. V was shortened by 8 bases and J by 2 bases, with 16 bases between the two germline ends. The CDR3 coding sequence is TGCAGCATATGGATCGACAGTACCTACGAGCAGTACTTC. Translating it yields CSIWIDSTYEQYF.

The chain carries TRBV29-1 and TRBJ2-1; weak D call: TRBD1 (6 bases). The CDR3 has 15 residues. In germline, CDR1 is SQVTM, CDR2 ANQGSEA. V lost 6 bases and J lost 1, with 16 bases in between. DNA of the CDR3: TGCAGCGTGTTCCCGGGACAAAGATCCTACAATGAGCAGTTCTTC. This encodes CSVFPGQRSYNEQFF.

CDR3 DNA: TGTGCCAGCAGCTTAGTTGGAGGGAAAGACTATGGCTACACCTTC. As protein: CASSLVGGKDYGYTF. The chain recombines TRBV7-2 with TRBJ1-2, with D hard to call. The CDR3 length is 15 residues. Germline V gene sequence: CDR1 SGHTA, CDR2 FQGNSA. Trimming shortened V by 1 base and J by 3 bases, and 12 bases separated the two germline ends. Based on the CDR3 plus reference TRBV7-2 and TRBJ1-2, the full variable domain is GAGVSQSPSNKVTEKGKDVELRCDPISGHTALYWYRQSLGQGLEFLIYFQGNSAPDKSGLPSDRFSAERTGGSVSTLTIQRTQQEDSAVYLCASSLVGGKDYGYTFGSGTRLTVV.

The rearrangement joins TRBV6-6 to TRBJ1-1; D unresolved. Per the germline V gene, CDR1 is MNHNY and CDR2 is SVGAGI (reference sequence). The V end was cut by 4 bases, the J end by 6 bases, with 9 bases between. This CDR3 region has 12 residues. DNA for the CDR3: TGTGCCAGCAGTTGGGTAGTTGCTGAAGCTTTCTTT. It encodes CASSWVVAEAFF.

The chain links TRBV27 to TRBJ2-2, with D perhaps given as TRBD1 or TRBD2 (6 bases each). CDR1 and CDR2 from the germline V gene are MNHEY and SMNVEV (reference sequence). V dropped 7 bases and J dropped 3 bases, with 21 bases sitting between them. The CDR3 spans 17 residues. CDR3 in DNA: TGTGCCAGCATTTCTCATCGGGGGCGCAGGGACACCGGGGAGCTGTTTTTT. Translated: CASISHRGRRDTGELFF.

The genes are TRBV10-3 and TRBJ1-1; D remains unclear. Trimming pared 2 bases from V and 3 bases from J, leaving 7 bases between. Germline V gene sequence: CDR1 ENHRY, CDR2 SYGVKD. The CDR3 contains 13 residues. This CDR3 reads CAISEAQDTEAFF. The CDR3, as DNA: TGTGCCATCAGTGAGGCGCAGGACACTGAAGCTTTCTTT.

The rearrangement joins TRBV6-5 to TRBJ1-1, with a possible D match to TRBD1 (6 bases). From germline, CDR1 is MNHEY and CDR2 SVGAGI. This CDR3 region has 14 residues. Deletions cut 2 bases from V and 5 bases from J, with 12 bases between. CDR3 sequence reads: CASSYVQGGTEAFF. Here the CDR3 DNA reads TGTGCCAGCAGTTACGTACAGGGAGGGACTGAAGCTTTCTTT.

This chain connects TRBV11-3 to TRBJ2-1; no clear D gene. Germline CDR1 and CDR2: SGHNT and YENEEA. The V gene lost 5 bases and the J gene lost 8 bases, with 7 bases spanning the gap. This CDR3 has 11 amino acids. The CDR3 protein is CASSIVYEQFF. CDR3 nucleotide sequence: TGTGCCAGCAGCATCGTGTATGAGCAGTTCTTC.

In the case of this clonotype: Relative to the germline gene, one junction end is altered; a read error may explain this. This CDR3 reads CANSESGQGAHEQYF. The CDR3 DNA sequence: TGCGCCAACAGTGAGTCGGGCCAGGGGGCCCACGAGCAGTACTTC. The rearrangement uses TRBV10-2 and TRBJ2-5; 8 bases are a match to TRBD1. The J call is uncertain, as TRBJ2-7 better fits the DNA end. Germline CDR1 WSHSY, CDR2 SAAADI. The CDR3 totals 15 residues.

The rearrangement links TRBV7-2 to TRBJ2-4, with TRBD1 identical over 11 bases. The CDR3 extends over 16 amino acids. Germline V gives CDR1 SGHTA, CDR2 FQGNSA. V trimming: 1 base; J trimming: 5 bases; junction bases outside the gene matches: 4. The CDR3 DNA follows: TGTGCCAGCAGCTTAGTGGGGACAGGGGGGGAAAACATTCAGTACTTC. Translated, it gives CASSLVGTGGENIQYF.

The V call is TRBV6-5, the J call TRBJ2-4, with a weak D call TRBD1 (6 bases). The V gene's germline CDR1 is MNHEY and CDR2 SVGAGI. The CDR3 extends over 14 amino acids. The germline V and J ends were trimmed by 7 bases and 13 bases, with 23 bases remaining between them. CDR3 amino acids: CASNRGHNSAKQYF. The CDR3 DNA follows: TGTGCCAGCAACCGGGGACATAATTCAGCAAAGCAGTACTTC.

This chain links TRBV18 with TRBJ1-1, with D possibly being TRBD1 (5 bases). CDR1 is KGHSH, CDR2 LQKENI, per germline. V lost 3 bases to trimming and J lost 8 bases, with 13 bases between them. This CDR3 is 13 amino acids long. The CDR3 region is CASSPGRGEEAFF. The CDR3 region has the DNA TGTGCCAGCTCACCGGGAAGGGGAGAGGAAGCTTTCTTT.

V and J are TRBV29-1 and TRBJ2-1; D gene ambiguous. The germline V and J ends were trimmed by 3 bases and 9 bases, with 15 bases remaining between them. The CDR3 is 13 amino acids. Germline loops: CDR1 SQVTM, CDR2 ANQGSEA. CDR3 sequence (DNA): TGCAGCGTTGAGTGGACCCGGAGAGGTGAGCAGTTCTTC. Encoded protein: CSVEWTRRGEQFF.

This clonotype was seen a handful of times. The chain carries TRBV29-1 and TRBJ1-2; TRBD1 is a possible D gene (6 bases). Deletions cut 7 bases from V and 8 bases from J, with 14 bases between. Germline CDR1 SQVTM, CDR2 ANQGSEA. This CDR3 is built from 11 residues. The DNA for the CDR3 is TGCAGCGCTTATGGGACATTGGGCTACACCTTC. Protein: CSAYGTLGYTF. Combining the CDR3 with reference TRBV29-1 and TRBJ1-2 gives the whole variable domain SAVISQKPSRDICQRGTSLTIQCQVDSQVTMMFWYRQQPGQSLTLIATANQGSEATYESGFVIDKFPISRPNLTFSTLTVSNMSPEDSSIYLCSAYGTLGYTFGSGTRLTVV.

This chain links TRBV12-5 with TRBJ2-7; D remains ambiguous. Trimming removed 3 bases at V and 0 bases at J, with 12 bases between. The CDR3 contains 15 residues. The germline CDR1 and CDR2 sequences are LGHNT and FRNRAP. The CDR3 DNA sequence: TGTGCTAGTGGTTTAACCGGTCAAAGCTCCTACGAGCAGTACTTC. This codes for CASGLTGQSSYEQYF.

This clonotype has a handful of counts. This CDR3 reads CASTDRTGGAGYTF. Written as DNA, the CDR3 is TGTGCCAGCACCGACCGGACAGGGGGTGCTGGCTACACCTTC. This chain links TRBV12-3 or TRBV12-4 with TRBJ1-2; 10 bases are a match to TRBD1. The CDR3 runs 14 residues. V dropped 7 bases and J dropped 7; count of bases not matched to a gene: 9.

The chain uses TRBV20-1 and TRBJ2-7; D is possibly TRBD1 or TRBD2 (5 bases each). There are 15 residues in the CDR3. Per germline, CDR1 DFQATT and CDR2 SNEGSKA (reference sequence). The germline V and J ends were trimmed by 0 bases and 3 bases, with 15 bases remaining between them. The CDR3 DNA sequence: TGCAGTGCTAGAGATCGCGGCAGGGCGGGCTACGAGCAGTACTTC. The encoded protein is CSARDRGRAGYEQYF.

The table lists this clonotype with a few counts. The CDR3 sequence is CASSERTAEKLFF. Here the CDR3 DNA reads TGCGCCAGCAGCGAAAGGACAGCGGAAAAACTGTTTTTT. The chain joins TRBV5-1 to TRBJ1-4; maybe TRBD1 (6 bases). This CDR3 has 13 residues. The germline gives CDR1 SGHRS, CDR2 YFSETQ. V was cut by 4 bases and J by 8 bases, with 12 bases left in between.

This clonotype has a handful of counts. V and J are TRBV12-3 or TRBV12-4 and TRBJ2-7, with no clear D. The germline V and J ends were trimmed by 5 bases and 2 bases, with 7 bases remaining between them. CDR3 length: 12 residues. The CDR3 loop reads CASSPWPYEQYF. CDR3 sequence (DNA): TGTGCCAGCAGTCCTTGGCCCTACGAGCAGTACTTC.

CDR3 sequence reads: CASTVTGNEQYF. Written as DNA, the CDR3 is TGTGCCAGCACAGTCACAGGGAATGAGCAGTACTTC. The chain joins TRBV6-2 or TRBV6-3 to TRBJ2-7; maybe TRBD1 (6 bases). CDR1 is MNHEY, CDR2 SVGEGT, per germline. This CDR3 contains 12 residues. Between the trimmed V and J ends, which lost 7 bases and 7 bases, there was a span of 14 bases.

The J gene is TRBJ2-5, the V gene TRBV2, with D possibly being TRBD2 (5 bases). CDR3 size: 12 residues. Trimming pared 2 bases from V and 10 bases from J, leaving 11 bases between. Germline V gene sequence: CDR1 SNHLY, CDR2 FYNNEI. This chain's CDR3 is CASSERSGLQYF. The CDR3 DNA is TGTGCCAGCAGTGAAAGGTCAGGACTCCAGTACTTC.

As concerns this clonotype: Sequence at one end of the junction differs from germline and may be a read error. The chain employs TRBV11-1 and TRBJ2-3, with TRBD1 matching 7 bases. Germline lookup yields CDR1 SGHAT and CDR2 FQDESV (reference sequence). The CDR3 runs to 16 residues. In nucleotides, the CDR3 is TGTGCCAGCAGCTCCGGATTAGGGGGCATCACATATACGCAGTATTTT. This translates into CASSSGLGGITYTQYF.